Many counts were recorded for the clone carrying this TCR beta chain. What it binds is not known. Germline CDR1 reads ENHRY; CDR2 reads SYGVKD. The CDR3 loop spans 16 amino acids. The junction had 5 bases not matched to a gene; V was cut back by 0 bases and J by 4 bases. These data originate in a study of T cell repertoires in cytomegalovirus infection. On the study more broadly: Public TCR beta signatures were indicative of both CMV infection and a matching HLA type. Study-level results: Ex vivo responses were dominated by HLA-C-restricted CMV-specific TCR beta clonotypes.

MiXCR was run by TCRdb on the reads, yielding one entry per CDR3 protein. The top ten clones hold around 6.9% of a sample with roughly 240,000 distinct CDR3 sequences, 6% to 8% of them seen once. Sample: PBMCs. The chain combines TRBV10-3 with TRBJ2-5; 10 nucleotides match TRBD1. The TCR originated in a human donor in good health (CMV status not recorded). Some clones in this sample may be carry-over from other donors' samples. The CDR3 coding sequence is TGTGCCATCAGTGAGTCAAGACAGGGGGCGAGAGAGACCCAGTACTTC. It codes for CAISESRQGARETQYF.